One and the same sample provided the 4 T cell receptor beta chains below, sequenced in a study of T-cell reconstitution after alpha-beta-depleted transplantation in children. Antigens of these TCRs are unknown. Overall study results and limits: Most T-cell counts and diversity one year after the transplant came from T cells that were newly produced.

The TCRbeta library was prepared with unique molecular identifiers. TCRdb called the PCR reads again in MiXCR, with one record for every CDR3 protein. The sample records around 270,000 distinct CDR3 sequences, 6% to 10% being singletons. The sequences come from peripheral blood, collected 360 days after TCRalphabeta/CD19-depleted stem cell transplant. The origin of the receptors is a female patient aged 2-10 years who had a stem cell transplant for Fanconi anemia, so the T cells may come from the graft donor.

This chain connects TRBV5-1 to TRBJ2-2; 7 positions match TRBD1. CDR1 is SGHRS, CDR2 YFSETQ, per germline. CDR3 length: 15 residues. The V segment lost 6 bases and the J segment 0 bases; nucleotides outside the gene matches: 5. For the CDR3, the DNA is TGCGCCAGCAATGCAGGGGGAGCGAACACCGGGGAGCTGTTTTTT. Its protein is CASNAGGANTGELFF.

There are many counts of this clonotype. The J gene is TRBJ2-1, the V gene TRBV6-5, with TRBD2 as a possible D gene (5 bases). Trimming removed 0 bases at V and 0 bases at J, with 15 bases between. Germline V lookup: CDR1 MNHEY, CDR2 SVGAGI. This CDR3 is built from 18 residues. The CDR3 sequence: CASSYSGDPGSSYNEQFF. The CDR3 DNA reads as TGTGCCAGCAGTTACTCTGGAGACCCGGGGAGCTCCTACAATGAGCAGTTCTTC.

This clonotype was counted ten times or more. The rearrangement uses TRBV6-5 and TRBJ2-7; the D is unclear. The CDR3 sequence is 16 residues long. The germline V gene encodes CDR1 MNHEY and CDR2 SVGAGI. V lost 0 bases, J lost 3 bases, and 15 bases lay in between. The CDR3 DNA is TGTGCCAGCAGTTACTCGAGCCCTCTTTGGGACTACGAGCAGTACTTC. Residues: CASSYSSPLWDYEQYF.

The CDR3 reads CASSLEAGRFGANVLTF. CDR3 sequence (DNA): TGTGCCAGCAGCTTGGAGGCAGGGAGGTTCGGGGCCAACGTCCTGACTTTC. This chain links TRBV5-6 with TRBJ2-6, with a possible D match to TRBD2 (6 bases). The germline V gene encodes CDR1 SGHDT and CDR2 YYEEEE. Trimming left V 0 bases short and J 4 bases short, with 14 bases between. CDR3 size: 17 residues.